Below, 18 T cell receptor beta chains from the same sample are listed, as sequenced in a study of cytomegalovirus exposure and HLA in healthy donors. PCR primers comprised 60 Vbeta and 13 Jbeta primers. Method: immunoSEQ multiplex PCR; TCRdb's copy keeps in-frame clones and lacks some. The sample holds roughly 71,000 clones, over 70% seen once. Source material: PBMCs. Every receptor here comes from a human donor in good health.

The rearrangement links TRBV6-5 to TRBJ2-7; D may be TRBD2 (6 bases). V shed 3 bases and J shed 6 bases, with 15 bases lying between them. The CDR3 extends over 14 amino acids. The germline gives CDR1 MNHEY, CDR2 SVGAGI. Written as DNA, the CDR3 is TGTGCCAGCAGTTATAACGGGAGAAAAGGCGAGCAGTACTTC. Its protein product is CASSYNGRKGEQYF.

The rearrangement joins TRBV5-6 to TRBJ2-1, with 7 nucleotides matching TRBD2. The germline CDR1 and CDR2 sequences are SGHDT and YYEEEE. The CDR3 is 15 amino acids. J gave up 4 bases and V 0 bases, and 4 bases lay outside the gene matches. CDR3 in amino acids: CASSLGTRSYNEQFF. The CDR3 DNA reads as TGTGCCAGCAGCTTGGGGACTAGGAGTTACAATGAGCAGTTCTTC.

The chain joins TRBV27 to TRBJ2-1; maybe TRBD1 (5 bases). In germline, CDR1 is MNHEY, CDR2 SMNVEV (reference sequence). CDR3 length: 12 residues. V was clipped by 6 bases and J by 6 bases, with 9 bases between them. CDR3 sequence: CASRGRINEQFF. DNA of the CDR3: TGTGCCAGCAGGGGGCGCATCAATGAGCAGTTCTTC.

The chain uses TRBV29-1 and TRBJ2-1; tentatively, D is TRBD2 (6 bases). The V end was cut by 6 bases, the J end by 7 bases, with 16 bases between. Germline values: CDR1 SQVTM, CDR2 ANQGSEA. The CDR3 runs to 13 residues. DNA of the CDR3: TGCAGCGTCCACCCCACTAGCTCGAATGAGCAGTTCTTC. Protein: CSVHPTSSNEQFF.

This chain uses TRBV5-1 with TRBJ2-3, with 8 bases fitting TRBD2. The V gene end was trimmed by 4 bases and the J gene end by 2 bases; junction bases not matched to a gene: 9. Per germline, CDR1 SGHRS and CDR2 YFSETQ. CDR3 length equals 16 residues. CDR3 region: CASSIGLAGITDTQYF. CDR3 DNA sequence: TGCGCCAGCAGCATCGGTTTAGCGGGAATCACAGATACGCAGTATTTT. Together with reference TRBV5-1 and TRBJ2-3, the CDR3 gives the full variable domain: KAGVTQTPRYLIKTRGQQVTLSCSPISGHRSVSWYQQTPGQGLQFLFEYFSETQRNKGNFPGRFSGRQFSNSRSEMNVSTLELGDSALYLCASSIGLAGITDTQYFGPGTRLTVL.

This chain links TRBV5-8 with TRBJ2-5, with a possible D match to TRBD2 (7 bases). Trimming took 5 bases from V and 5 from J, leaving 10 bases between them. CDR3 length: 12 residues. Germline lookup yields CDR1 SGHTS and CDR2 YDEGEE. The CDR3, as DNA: TGTGCCAGCAGAGAGGGGGGGGAGACCCAGTACTTC. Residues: CASREGGETQYF.

CDR3 coding DNA: TGTGCCAGCAGCTTCAACCCCAGCAGCGAGCAGTATTTT. Translated, it gives CASSFNPSSEQYF. The chain recombines TRBV7-7 with TRBJ2-3; D is ambiguous. This CDR3 has 13 residues. Germline V gene sequence: CDR1 SSHAT, CDR2 FNYEAQ (reference sequence). Trimming removed 3 bases from V and 11 bases from J, with 15 bases in between.

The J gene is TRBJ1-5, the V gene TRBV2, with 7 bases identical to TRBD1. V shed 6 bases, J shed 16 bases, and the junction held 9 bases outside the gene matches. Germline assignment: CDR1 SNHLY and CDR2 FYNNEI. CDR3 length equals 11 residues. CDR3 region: CASRRDRAIHF. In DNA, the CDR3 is TGTGCCAGCAGACGCGACAGGGCGATCCATTTT. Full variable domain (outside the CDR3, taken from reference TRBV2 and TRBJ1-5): EPEVTQTPSHQVTQMGQEVILRCVPISNHLYFYWYRQILGQKVEFLVSFYNNEISEKSEIFDDQFSVERPDGSNFTLKIRSTKLEDSAMYFCASRRDRAIHFGDGTRLSIL.

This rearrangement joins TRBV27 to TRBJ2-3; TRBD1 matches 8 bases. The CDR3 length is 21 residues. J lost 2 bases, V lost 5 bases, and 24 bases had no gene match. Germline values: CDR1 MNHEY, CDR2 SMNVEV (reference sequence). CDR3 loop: CASSPSAGGYKGGFYTDTQYF. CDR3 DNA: TGTGCCAGCAGTCCCTCCGCAGGGGGCTACAAAGGAGGTTTCTACACAGATACGCAGTATTTT.

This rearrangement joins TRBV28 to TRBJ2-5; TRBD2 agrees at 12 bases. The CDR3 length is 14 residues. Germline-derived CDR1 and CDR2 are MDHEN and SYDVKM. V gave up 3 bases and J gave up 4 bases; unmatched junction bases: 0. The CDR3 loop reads CASSLGLAGETQYF. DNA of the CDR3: TGTGCCAGCAGTTTGGGACTAGCGGGAGAGACCCAGTACTTC.

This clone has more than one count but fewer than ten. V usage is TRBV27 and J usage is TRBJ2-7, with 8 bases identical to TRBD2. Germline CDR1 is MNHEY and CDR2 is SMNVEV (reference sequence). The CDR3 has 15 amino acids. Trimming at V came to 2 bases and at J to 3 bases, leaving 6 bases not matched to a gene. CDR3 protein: CASSLTSGDNYEQYF. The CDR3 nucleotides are TGTGCCAGCAGTTTAACTAGCGGAGATAACTACGAGCAGTACTTC.

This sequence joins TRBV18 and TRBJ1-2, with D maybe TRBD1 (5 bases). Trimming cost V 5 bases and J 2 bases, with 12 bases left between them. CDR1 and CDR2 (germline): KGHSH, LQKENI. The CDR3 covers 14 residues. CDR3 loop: CASSGYKGNYGYTF. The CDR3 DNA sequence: TGTGCCAGCTCAGGATATAAGGGGAACTATGGCTACACCTTC.

As DNA, the CDR3 is TGTGCCAGCAGTAACACTCAGCCCCAGCATTTT. Translating it yields CASSNTQPQHF. The rearrangement links TRBV6-6 to TRBJ1-5, with unresolved D. CDR3 length: 11 amino acids. CDR1 is MNHNY, CDR2 SVGAGI, per germline (reference sequence). Trimming removed 5 bases at V and 6 bases at J, with 5 bases between.

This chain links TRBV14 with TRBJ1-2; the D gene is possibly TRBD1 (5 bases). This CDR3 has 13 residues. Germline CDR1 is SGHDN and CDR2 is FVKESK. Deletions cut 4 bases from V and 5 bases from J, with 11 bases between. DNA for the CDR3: TGTGCCAGCAGCCCGGGACTGGTGTATGGCTACACCTTC. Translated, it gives CASSPGLVYGYTF.

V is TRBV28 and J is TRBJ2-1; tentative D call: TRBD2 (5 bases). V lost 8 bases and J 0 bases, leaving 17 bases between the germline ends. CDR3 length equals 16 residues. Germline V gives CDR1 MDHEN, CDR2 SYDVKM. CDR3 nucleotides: TGTGCCAGCCCTCCTCGAGCGGTTCGCTCCTACAATGAGCAGTTCTTC. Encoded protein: CASPPRAVRSYNEQFF.

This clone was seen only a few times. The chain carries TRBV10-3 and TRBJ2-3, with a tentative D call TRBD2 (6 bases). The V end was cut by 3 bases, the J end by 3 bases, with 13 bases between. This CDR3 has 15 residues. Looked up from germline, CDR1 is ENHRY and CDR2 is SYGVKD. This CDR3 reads CAISDTTRGTDTQYF. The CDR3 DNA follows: TGTGCCATCAGTGACACGACCCGGGGGACAGATACGCAGTATTTT.

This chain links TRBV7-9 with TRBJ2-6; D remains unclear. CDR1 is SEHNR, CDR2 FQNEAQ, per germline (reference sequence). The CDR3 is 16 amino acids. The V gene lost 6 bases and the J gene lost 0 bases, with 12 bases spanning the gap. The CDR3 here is CASRSMRSSGANVLTF. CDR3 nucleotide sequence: TGTGCCAGCAGATCCATGCGGAGCTCTGGGGCCAACGTCCTGACTTTC.

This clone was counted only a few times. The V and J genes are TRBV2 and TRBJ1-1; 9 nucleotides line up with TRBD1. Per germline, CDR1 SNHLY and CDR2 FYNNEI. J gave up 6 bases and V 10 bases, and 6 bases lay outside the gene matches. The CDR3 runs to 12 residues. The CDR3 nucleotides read TGTGCCACGGGACAGGGAAGGCCTGAAGCTTTCTTT. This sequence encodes CATGQGRPEAFF.